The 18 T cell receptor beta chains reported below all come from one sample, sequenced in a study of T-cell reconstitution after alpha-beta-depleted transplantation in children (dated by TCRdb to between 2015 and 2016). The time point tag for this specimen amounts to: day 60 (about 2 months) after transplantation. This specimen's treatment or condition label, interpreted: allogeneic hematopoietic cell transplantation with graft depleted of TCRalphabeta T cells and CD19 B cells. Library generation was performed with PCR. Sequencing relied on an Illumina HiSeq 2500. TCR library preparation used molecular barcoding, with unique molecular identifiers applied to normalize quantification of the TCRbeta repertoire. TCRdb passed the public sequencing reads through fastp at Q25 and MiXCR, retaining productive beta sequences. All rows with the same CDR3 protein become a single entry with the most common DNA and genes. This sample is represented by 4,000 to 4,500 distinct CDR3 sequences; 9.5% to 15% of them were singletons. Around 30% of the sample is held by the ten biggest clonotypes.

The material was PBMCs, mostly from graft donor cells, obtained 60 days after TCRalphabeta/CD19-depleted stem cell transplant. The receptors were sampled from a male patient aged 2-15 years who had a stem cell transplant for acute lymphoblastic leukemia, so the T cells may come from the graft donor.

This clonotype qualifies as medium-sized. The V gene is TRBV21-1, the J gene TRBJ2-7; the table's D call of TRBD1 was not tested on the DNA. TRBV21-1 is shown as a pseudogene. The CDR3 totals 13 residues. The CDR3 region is CALWGESSYEQYF. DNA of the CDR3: TGTGCCTTATGGGGGGAGAGCTCCTACGAGCAGTACTTC.

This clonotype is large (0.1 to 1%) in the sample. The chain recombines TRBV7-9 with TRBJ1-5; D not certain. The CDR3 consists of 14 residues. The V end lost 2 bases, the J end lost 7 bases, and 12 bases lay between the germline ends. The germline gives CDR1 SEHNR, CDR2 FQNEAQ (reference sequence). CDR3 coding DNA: TGTGCCAGCAGCTTACCAGGTTTTGCCCAGCCCCAGCATTTT. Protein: CASSLPGFAQPQHF.

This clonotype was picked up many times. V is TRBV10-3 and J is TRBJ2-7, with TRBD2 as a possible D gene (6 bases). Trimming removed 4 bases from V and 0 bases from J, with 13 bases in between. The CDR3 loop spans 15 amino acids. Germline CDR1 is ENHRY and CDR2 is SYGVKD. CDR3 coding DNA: TGTGCCATCAGTGCATTACTAGCCTTCTCCTACGAGCAGTACTTC. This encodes CAISALLAFSYEQYF.

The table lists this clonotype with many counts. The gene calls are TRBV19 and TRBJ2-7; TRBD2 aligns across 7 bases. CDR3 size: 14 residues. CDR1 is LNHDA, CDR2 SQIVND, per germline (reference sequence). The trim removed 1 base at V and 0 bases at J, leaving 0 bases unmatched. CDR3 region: CASSIGGGSYEQYF. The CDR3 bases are TGTGCCAGTAGTATAGGGGGGGGCTCCTACGAGCAGTACTTC.

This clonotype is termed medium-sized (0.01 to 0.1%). CDR3 sequence (DNA): TGTGCCAGCAGCCCCGTAGCGGGCCCAACCTCCTACGAGCAGTACTTC. Its protein is CASSPVAGPTSYEQYF. The rearrangement joins TRBV9 to TRBJ2-7; the match to TRBD2 covers 7 bases. Losses at the gene ends were 4 bases for V and 0 bases for J; bases not matched to a gene: 10. Germline V gene lookup returns CDR1 SGDLS and CDR2 YYNGEE. The CDR3 has 16 amino acids.

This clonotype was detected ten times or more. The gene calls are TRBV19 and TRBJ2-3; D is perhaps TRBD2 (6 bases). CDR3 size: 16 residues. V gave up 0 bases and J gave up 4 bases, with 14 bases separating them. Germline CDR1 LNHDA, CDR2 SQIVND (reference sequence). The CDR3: CASSIDGPGASDTQYF. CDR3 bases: TGTGCCAGTAGTATAGATGGCCCGGGAGCCTCAGATACGCAGTATTTT.

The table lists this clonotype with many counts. Here the CDR3 reads CSARGGGAGEQYF. CDR3 coding DNA: TGCAGTGCTAGAGGCGGGGGGGCTGGCGAGCAGTACTTC. The chain carries TRBV20-1 and TRBJ2-7, with 9 bases lining up with TRBD2. V was pared by 1 base and J by 6 bases, with 4 bases of the junction left unmatched. Per the germline V gene, CDR1 is DFQATT and CDR2 is SNEGSKA (reference sequence). The CDR3 covers 13 residues.

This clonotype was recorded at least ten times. The CDR3 loop is CASSLCITLGGAYEQYF. In nucleotides, the CDR3 is TGTGCCAGCAGTTTATGCATCACCCTCGGCGGGGCCTACGAGCAGTACTTC. The J gene is TRBJ2-7, the V gene TRBV28; a weak D match, TRBD2 (6 bases). Germline V gene lookup returns CDR1 MDHEN and CDR2 SYDVKM. The ends were cut back, 0 bases at V and 2 bases at J, with 17 bases in the middle. This CDR3 comprises 17 residues.

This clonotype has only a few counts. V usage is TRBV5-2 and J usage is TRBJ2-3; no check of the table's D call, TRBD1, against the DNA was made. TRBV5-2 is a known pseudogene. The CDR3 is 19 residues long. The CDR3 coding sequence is TGTGCCAGGGGCCCCGGGCTCCTCGGGGCAGGATTAATCACAGATACGCAGTATTTT. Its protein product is CARGPGLLGAGLITDTQYF.

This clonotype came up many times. The CDR3 is CASSRRGTDTQYF. CDR3 bases: TGTGCCAGCAGCCGGCGTGGCACAGATACGCAGTATTTT. The gene calls are TRBV7-2 and TRBJ2-3; D is undetermined. Deletions cut 5 bases from V and 1 base from J, with 7 bases between. Per germline, CDR1 SGHTA and CDR2 FQGNSA. This CDR3 is 13 amino acids long.

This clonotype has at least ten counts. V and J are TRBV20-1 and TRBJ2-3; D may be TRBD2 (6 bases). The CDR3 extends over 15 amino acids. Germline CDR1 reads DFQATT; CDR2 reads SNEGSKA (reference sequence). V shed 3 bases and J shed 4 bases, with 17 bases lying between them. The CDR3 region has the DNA TGCAGTGCTAGGGGAGCGACTAGAAGCGCAGATACGCAGTATTTT. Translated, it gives CSARGATRSADTQYF.

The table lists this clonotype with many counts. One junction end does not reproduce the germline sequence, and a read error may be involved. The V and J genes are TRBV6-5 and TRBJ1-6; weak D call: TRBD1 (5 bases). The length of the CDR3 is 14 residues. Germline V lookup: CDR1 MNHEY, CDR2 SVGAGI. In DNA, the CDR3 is TGTGCCAGCAGGGGGCGCTCCCATAATTCACCCCTCCACTTT. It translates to CASRGRSHNSPLHF.

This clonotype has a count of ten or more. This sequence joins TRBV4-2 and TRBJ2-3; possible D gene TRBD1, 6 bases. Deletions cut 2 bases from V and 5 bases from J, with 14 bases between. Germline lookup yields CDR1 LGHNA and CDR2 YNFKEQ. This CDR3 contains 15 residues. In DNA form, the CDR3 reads TGTGCCAGCAGCCAAACGACCAGGGGAATAGATACGCAGTATTTT. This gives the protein CASSQTTRGIDTQYF.

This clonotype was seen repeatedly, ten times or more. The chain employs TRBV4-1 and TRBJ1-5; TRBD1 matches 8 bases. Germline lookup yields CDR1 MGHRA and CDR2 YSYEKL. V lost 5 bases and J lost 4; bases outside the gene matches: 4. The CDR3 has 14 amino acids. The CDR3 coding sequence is TGCGCCAGCAGCTTACGGACAGGGAATCAGCCCCAGCATTTT. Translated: CASSLRTGNQPQHF.

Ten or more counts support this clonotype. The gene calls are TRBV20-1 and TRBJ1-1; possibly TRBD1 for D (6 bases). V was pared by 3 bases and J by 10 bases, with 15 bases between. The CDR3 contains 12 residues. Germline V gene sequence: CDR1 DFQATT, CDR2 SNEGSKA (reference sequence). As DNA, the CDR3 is TGCAGTGCTAGTAGGGGGGGGTATGGAGCTTTCTTT. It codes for CSASRGGYGAFF.

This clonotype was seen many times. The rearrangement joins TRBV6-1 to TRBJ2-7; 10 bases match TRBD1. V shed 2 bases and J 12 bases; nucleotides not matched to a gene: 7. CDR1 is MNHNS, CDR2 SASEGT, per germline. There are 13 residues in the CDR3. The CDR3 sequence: CASSERQGARVYF. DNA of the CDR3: TGTGCCAGCAGTGAAAGACAGGGGGCGCGTGTGTACTTC.

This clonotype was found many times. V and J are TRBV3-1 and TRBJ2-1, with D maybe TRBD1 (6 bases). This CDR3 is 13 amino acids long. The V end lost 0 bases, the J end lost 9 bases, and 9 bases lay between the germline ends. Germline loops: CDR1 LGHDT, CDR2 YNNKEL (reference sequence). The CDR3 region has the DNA TGTGCCAGCAGCCAAGATCTAGGGGGTGAGCAGTTCTTC. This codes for CASSQDLGGEQFF.

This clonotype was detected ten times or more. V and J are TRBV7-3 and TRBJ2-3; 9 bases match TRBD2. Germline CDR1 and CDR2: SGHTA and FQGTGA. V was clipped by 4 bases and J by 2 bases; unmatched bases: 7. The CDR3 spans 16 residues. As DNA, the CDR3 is TGTGCCAGCAGCTCCCGACTAGCGGCTTACACAGATACGCAGTATTTT. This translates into CASSSRLAAYTDTQYF.